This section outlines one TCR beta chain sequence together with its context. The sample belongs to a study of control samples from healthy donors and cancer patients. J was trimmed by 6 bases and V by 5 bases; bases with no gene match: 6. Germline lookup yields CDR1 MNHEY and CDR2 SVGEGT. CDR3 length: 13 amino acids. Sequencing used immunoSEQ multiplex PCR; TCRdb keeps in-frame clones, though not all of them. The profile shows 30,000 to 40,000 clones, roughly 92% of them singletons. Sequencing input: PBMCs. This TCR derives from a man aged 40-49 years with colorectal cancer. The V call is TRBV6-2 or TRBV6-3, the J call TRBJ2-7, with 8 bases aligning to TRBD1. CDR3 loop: CASSDGQGGEQYF. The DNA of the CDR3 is TGTGCCAGCAGTGACGGACAGGGCGGCGAGCAGTACTTC.